This TCR beta chain was sequenced in a study of T cell changes during pregnancy in multiple sclerosis (dated by TCRdb to the late 2010s). In the study overall: In women with multiple sclerosis, the researchers looked at how the T cell repertoire shifted as pregnancy progressed.

As regards this clone: There is no known antigen for this receptor. Base-call qualities are not available, and no considerably larger clone is one nucleotide away.

The library was made by the immunoSEQ multiplex PCR assay. Here the immuneACCESS table is served through TCRdb, limited to in-frame sequences with V and J called. Missing clones are a known gap in these copies; in checked studies unresolved V genes cover under half, and the rest lacks a known reason. For this sample there are approximately 35,000 clones; 80% to 95% appear just once. The ten largest clones represent 1.2% of the sample. The sequence was collected from a female donor with multiple sclerosis, enrolled in a pregnancy study. The sample taken for sequencing was PBMCs (not recorded whether the cells were cultured).

The nucleotide sequence reads TGTGCCAGCAGCGTAGCGTTGGGGACTAGCGGTCCCTACGAGCAGTACTTC. This is translated as CASSVALGTSGPYEQYF. The chain links TRBV9 with TRBJ2-7, with TRBD2 identical over 11 junction bases. According to the germline V gene, CDR1 reads SGDLS and CDR2 reads YYNGEE. From the cysteine through the phenylalanine, the CDR3 covers 17 amino acids. Only the CDR3 DNA is retained, 51 bases long and in frame from the first base. V is trimmed back by 0 bases and J by 2 bases, and the junction contains 7 bases that no gene match accounts for.